The 10 T cell receptor beta chains below all came from one sample that was sequenced in a study of control samples from healthy donors and cancer patients. Data came from immunoSEQ multiplex PCR; TCRdb stores just in-frame clones and leaves some out. The sample data list roughly 200,000 clones. The sequencing sample was made of blood. The receptors derive from a woman in her twenties or thirties in good health.

This chain connects TRBV3-1 (or the pseudogene TRBV3-2) to TRBJ1-2; 9 bases are a match to TRBD1. Germline V gene sequence: CDR1 LGHDT, CDR2 YNNKEL (reference sequence). The V and J ends lost 2 bases and 8 bases, in that order; junction bases with no gene match: 9. The CDR3 contains 15 residues. The CDR3: CASSQSGQGYGGYTF. The CDR3 region has the DNA TGTGCCAGCAGCCAATCGGGACAGGGTTACGGGGGCTACACCTTC.

This chain joins TRBV6-2 or TRBV6-3 and TRBJ2-1; 9 positions match TRBD2. Germline CDR1 MNHEY, CDR2 SVGEGT. The ends lost 5 bases at V and 5 bases at J; junction bases unmatched: 7. The CDR3 extends over 15 amino acids. CDR3 sequence reads: CASSPLGLANNEQFF. CDR3 nucleotides: TGTGCCAGCAGTCCCTTGGGACTAGCAAACAATGAGCAGTTCTTC.

J is TRBJ1-2 and V is TRBV28; D is unclear. This CDR3 has 11 residues. The V gene's germline CDR1 is MDHEN and CDR2 SYDVKM. V lost 4 bases and J lost 4, with 4 bases in between. CDR3 loop: CASSSGYGYTF. In DNA form, the CDR3 reads TGTGCCAGCAGTTCGGGCTATGGCTACACCTTC.

V is TRBV5-1 and J is TRBJ2-5; D unresolved. This CDR3 comprises 14 residues. Trimming took off 3 bases at V and 5 bases at J, with 14 bases between the two ends. The germline V gene has CDR1 SGHRS and CDR2 YFSETQ. CDR3 amino acids: CASSSGSVVETQYF. In DNA form, the CDR3 reads TGCGCCAGCAGCTCCGGCTCTGTAGTGGAGACCCAGTACTTC.

The chain links TRBV4-3 to TRBJ1-1; no firm D call. V was clipped by 1 base and J by 6 bases, with 15 bases between them. This CDR3 has 15 residues. Per germline, CDR1 LGHNA and CDR2 YSLEER. This chain's CDR3 is CASSQVPRGIPEAFF. CDR3 nucleotides: TGCGCCAGCAGCCAAGTTCCTCGCGGAATACCTGAAGCTTTCTTT.

This sequence joins TRBV9 and TRBJ2-1; tentatively, D is TRBD1 or TRBD2 (6 bases each). The V gene lost 4 bases and the J gene lost 8 bases, with 10 bases spanning the gap. This CDR3 spans 12 amino acids. In germline, CDR1 is SGDLS, CDR2 YYNGEE. CDR3 loop: CASSPGGDEQFF. CDR3 DNA sequence: TGTGCCAGCAGCCCCGGGGGCGATGAGCAGTTCTTC. Combining the CDR3 with reference TRBV9 and TRBJ2-1 gives the whole variable domain DSGVTQTPKHLITATGQRVTLRCSPRSGDLSVYWYQQSLDQGLQFLIQYYNGEERAKGNILERFSAQQFPDLHSELNLSSLELGDSALYFCASSPGGDEQFFGPGTRLTVL.

The V and J genes are TRBV7-9 and TRBJ2-3, with TRBD1 identical over 7 bases. This CDR3 spans 15 amino acids. J was trimmed by 6 bases and V by 10 bases; bases with no gene match: 16. Germline V CDR1 and CDR2: SEHNR, FQNEAQ (reference sequence). CDR3 bases: TGTGCCACCCCCATGCACAGGGGATCTGGGGATACGCAGTATTTT. Translating it yields CATPMHRGSGDTQYF.

The chain recombines TRBV27 with TRBJ1-4; 9 positions agree with TRBD1. The CDR3 extends over 15 amino acids. With V trimmed by 5 bases and J by 3 bases, 4 bases remained unmatched. Germline CDR1 is MNHEY and CDR2 is SMNVEV (reference sequence). CDR3 sequence (DNA): TGTGCCAGCAGTGTCAACAGGGGGCCTAATGAAAAACTGTTTTTT. As protein: CASSVNRGPNEKLFF. Drawing the rest from reference TRBV27 and TRBJ1-4, the complete variable domain is EAQVTQNPRYLITVTGKKLTVTCSQNMNHEYMSWYRQDPGLGLRQIYYSMNVEVTDKGDVPEGYKVSRKEKRNFPLILESPSPNQTSLYFCASSVNRGPNEKLFFGSGTQLSVL.

J is TRBJ1-2 and V is TRBV6-1, with D unclear. This CDR3 is 14 amino acids long. CDR1 and CDR2 (germline): MNHNS, SASEGT. V was trimmed by 1 base and J by 3 bases, leaving 9 bases between them. The CDR3: CASSEGTADYGYTF. The CDR3 region has the DNA TGTGCCAGCAGTGAAGGGACCGCGGACTATGGCTACACCTTC.

This chain links TRBV18 with TRBJ2-7; 8 nucleotides agree with TRBD1. This CDR3 has 14 amino acids. Losses at the gene ends were 4 bases for V and 3 bases for J; bases not matched to a gene: 5. Germline CDR1 and CDR2: KGHSH and LQKENI. This chain's CDR3 is CASSLGQGDYEQYF. In DNA form, the CDR3 reads TGTGCCAGCTCACTCGGACAGGGCGACTACGAGCAGTACTTC.